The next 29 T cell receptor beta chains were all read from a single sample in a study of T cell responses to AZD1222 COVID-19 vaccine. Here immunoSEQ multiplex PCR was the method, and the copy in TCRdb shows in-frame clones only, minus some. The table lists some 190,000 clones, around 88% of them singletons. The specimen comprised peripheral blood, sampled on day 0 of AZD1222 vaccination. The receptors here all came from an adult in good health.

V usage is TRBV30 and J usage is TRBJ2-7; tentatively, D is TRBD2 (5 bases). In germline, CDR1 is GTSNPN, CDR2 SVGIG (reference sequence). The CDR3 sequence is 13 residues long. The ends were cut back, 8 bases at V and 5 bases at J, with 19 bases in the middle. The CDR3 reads CASGFTGGNEQYF. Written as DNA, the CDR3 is TGTGCCAGCGGTTTCACGGGTGGGAACGAGCAGTACTTC. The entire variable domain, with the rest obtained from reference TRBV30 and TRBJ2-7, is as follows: SQTIHQWPATLVQPVGSPLSLECTVEGTSNPNLYWYRQAAGRGLQLLFYSVGIGQISSEVPQNLSASRPQDRQFILSSKKLLLSDSGFYLCASGFTGGNEQYFGPGTRLTVT.

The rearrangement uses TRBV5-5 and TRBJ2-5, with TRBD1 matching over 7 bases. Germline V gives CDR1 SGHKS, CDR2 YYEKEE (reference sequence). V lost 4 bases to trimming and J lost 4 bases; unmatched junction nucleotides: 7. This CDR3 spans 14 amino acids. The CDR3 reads CASSPRSGGETQYF. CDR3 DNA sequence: TGTGCCAGCAGCCCGAGGTCAGGGGGAGAGACCCAGTACTTC.

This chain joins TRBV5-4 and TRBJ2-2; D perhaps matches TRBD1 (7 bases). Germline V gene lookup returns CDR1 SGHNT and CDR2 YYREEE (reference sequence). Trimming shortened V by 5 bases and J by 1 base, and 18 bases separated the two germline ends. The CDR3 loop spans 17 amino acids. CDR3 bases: TGTGCCAGCAGTCGGCAGGGGGGACCTAAGAACACCGGGGAGCTGTTTTTT. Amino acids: CASSRQGGPKNTGELFF.

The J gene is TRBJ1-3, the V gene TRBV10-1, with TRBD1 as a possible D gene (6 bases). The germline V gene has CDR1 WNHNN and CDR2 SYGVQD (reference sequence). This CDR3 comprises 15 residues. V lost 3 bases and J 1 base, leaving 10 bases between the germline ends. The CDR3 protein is CASSERRGSGNTIYF. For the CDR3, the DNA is TGCGCCAGCAGTGAACGCAGGGGATCTGGAAACACCATATATTTT.

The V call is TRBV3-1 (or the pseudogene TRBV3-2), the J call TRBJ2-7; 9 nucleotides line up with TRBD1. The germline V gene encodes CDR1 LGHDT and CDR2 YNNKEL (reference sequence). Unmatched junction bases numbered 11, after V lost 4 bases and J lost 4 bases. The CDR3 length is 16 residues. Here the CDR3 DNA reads TGTGCCAGCAGCCTCGGCCGTGGACAGGGGAGGTACGAGCAGTACTTC. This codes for CASSLGRGQGRYEQYF.

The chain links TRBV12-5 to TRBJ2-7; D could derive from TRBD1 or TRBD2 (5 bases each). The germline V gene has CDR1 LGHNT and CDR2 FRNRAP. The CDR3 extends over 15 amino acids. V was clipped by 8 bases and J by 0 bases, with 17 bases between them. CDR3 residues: CASYWGRELSYEQYF. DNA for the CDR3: TGTGCTAGTTACTGGGGCAGGGAGCTCTCCTACGAGCAGTACTTC.

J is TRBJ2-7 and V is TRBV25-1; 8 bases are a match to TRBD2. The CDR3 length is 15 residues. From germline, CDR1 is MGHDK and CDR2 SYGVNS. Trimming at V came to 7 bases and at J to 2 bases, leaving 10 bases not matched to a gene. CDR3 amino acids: CASNLGSGAPYEQYF. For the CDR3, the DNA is TGTGCCAGCAATCTCGGTAGCGGGGCGCCCTACGAGCAGTACTTC.

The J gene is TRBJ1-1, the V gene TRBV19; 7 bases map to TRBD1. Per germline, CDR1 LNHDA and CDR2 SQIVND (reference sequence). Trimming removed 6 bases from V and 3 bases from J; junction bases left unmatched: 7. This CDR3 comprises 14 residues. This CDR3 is CASRPQGWDTEAFF. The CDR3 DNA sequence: TGTGCCAGTAGACCACAGGGGTGGGACACTGAAGCTTTCTTT.

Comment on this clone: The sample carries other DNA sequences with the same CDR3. CDR3 residues: CASSGTGIYEQYF. The CDR3 DNA sequence: TGTGCCAGCAGTGGGACAGGGATCTACGAGCAGTACTTC. The chain combines TRBV2 with TRBJ2-7; 8 bases agree with TRBD1. Trimming at V came to 4 bases and at J to 3 bases, leaving 2 bases not matched to a gene. The CDR3 is made up of 13 amino acids. CDR1 and CDR2 from the germline V gene are SNHLY and FYNNEI.

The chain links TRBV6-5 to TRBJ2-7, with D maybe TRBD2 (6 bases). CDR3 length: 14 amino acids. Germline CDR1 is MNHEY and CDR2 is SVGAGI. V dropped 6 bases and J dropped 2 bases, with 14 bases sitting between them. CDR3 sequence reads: CASSVGGSAYEQYF. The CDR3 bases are TGTGCCAGCAGCGTAGGAGGGTCCGCCTACGAGCAGTACTTC.

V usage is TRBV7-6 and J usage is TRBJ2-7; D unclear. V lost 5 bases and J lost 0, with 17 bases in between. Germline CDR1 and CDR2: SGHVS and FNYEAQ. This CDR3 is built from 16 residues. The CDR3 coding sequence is TGTGCCAGCAGCCCAGGATTTTTCATTGTCTCCTACGAGCAGTACTTC. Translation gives CASSPGFFIVSYEQYF.

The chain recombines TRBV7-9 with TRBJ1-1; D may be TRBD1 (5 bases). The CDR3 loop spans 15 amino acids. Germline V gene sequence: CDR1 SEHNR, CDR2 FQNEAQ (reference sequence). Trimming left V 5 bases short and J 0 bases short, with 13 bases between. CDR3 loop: CASSPEEGMNTEAFF. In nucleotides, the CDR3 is TGTGCCAGCAGCCCCGAGGAGGGGATGAACACTGAAGCTTTCTTT.

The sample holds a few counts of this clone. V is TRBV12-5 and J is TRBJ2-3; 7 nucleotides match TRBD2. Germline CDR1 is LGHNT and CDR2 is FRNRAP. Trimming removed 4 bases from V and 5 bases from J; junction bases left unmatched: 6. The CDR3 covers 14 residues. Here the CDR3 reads CASGSGEGQDTQYF. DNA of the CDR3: TGTGCTAGTGGTTCCGGGGAGGGGCAAGATACGCAGTATTTT.

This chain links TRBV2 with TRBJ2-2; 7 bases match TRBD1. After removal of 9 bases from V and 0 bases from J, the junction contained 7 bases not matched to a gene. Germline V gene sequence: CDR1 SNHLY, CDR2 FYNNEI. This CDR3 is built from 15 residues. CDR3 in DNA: TGTGCCAGTAGAGGGGGCTTAACGAACACCGGGGAGCTGTTTTTT. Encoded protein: CASRGGLTNTGELFF.

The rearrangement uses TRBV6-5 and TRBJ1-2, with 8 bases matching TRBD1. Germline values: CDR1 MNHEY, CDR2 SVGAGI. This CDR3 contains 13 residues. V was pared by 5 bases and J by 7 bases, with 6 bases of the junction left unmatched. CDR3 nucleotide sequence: TGTGCCAGCAGTCCCGGGACAGGAGCTGGCTACACCTTC. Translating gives CASSPGTGAGYTF.

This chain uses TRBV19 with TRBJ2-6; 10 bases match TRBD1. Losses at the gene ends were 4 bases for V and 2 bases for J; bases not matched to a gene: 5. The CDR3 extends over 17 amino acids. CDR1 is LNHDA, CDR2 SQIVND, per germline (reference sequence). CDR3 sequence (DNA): TGTGCCAGTAGTAGAGCCGACAGGGGGCCTGGGGCCAACGTCCTGACTTTC. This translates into CASSRADRGPGANVLTF.

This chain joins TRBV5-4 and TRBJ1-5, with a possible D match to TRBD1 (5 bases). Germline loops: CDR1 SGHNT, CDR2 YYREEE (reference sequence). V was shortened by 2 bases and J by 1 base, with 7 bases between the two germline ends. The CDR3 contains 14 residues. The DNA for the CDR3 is TGTGCCAGCAGCTTTCGGGGGAGCAATCAGCCCCAGCATTTT. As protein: CASSFRGSNQPQHF. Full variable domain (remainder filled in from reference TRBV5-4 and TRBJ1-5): ETGVTQSPTHLIKTRGQQVTLRCSSQSGHNTVSWYQQALGQGPQFIFQYYREEENGRGNFPPRFSGLQFPNYSSELNVNALELDDSALYLCASSFRGSNQPQHFGDGTRLSIL.

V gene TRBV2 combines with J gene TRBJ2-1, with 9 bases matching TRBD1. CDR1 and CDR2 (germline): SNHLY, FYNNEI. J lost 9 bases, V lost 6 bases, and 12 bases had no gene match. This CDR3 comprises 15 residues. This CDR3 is CASSTRDRVFGEQFF. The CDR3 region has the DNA TGTGCCAGCAGCACCCGGGACAGGGTATTTGGTGAGCAGTTCTTC. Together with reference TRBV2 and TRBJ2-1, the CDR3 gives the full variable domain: EPEVTQTPSHQVTQMGQEVILRCVPISNHLYFYWYRQILGQKVEFLVSFYNNEISEKSEIFDDQFSVERPDGSNFTLKIRSTKLEDSAMYFCASSTRDRVFGEQFFGPGTRLTVL.

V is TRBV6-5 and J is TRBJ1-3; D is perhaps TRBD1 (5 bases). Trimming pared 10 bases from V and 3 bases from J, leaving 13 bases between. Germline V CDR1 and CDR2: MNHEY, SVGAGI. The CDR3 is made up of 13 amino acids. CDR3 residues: CATQSGRGNTIYF. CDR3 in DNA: TGTGCCACACAGTCAGGGCGTGGAAACACCATATATTTT.

The DNA for the CDR3 is TGTGCCAGCAGACCTACCGGGACAGAACGGTACGAGCAGTACTTC. Its protein product is CASRPTGTERYEQYF. This chain connects TRBV7-9 to TRBJ2-7, with TRBD1 matching 7 bases. The CDR3 spans 15 residues. Trimming at V came to 6 bases and at J to 4 bases, leaving 12 bases not matched to a gene. The germline V gene encodes CDR1 SEHNR and CDR2 FQNEAQ (reference sequence).

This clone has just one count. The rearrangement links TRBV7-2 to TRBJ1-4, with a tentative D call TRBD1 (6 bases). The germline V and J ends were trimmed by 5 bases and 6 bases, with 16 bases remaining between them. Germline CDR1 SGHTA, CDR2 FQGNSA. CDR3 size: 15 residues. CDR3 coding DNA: TGTGCCAGCAGCGGCTTGACAGGAGATTATGAAAAACTGTTTTTT. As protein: CASSGLTGDYEKLFF.

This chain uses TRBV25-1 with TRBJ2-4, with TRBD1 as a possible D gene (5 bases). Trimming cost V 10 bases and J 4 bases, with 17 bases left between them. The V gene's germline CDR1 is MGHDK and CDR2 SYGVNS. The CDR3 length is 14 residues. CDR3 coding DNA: TGTGCCACTCCTCGACCAGGGATAAAAAACATTCAGTACTTC. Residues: CATPRPGIKNIQYF.

CDR3 sequence: CASSMTGQGAYEQYF. In DNA form, the CDR3 reads TGTGCCAGTAGTATGACGGGACAGGGGGCCTACGAGCAGTACTTC. The chain employs TRBV19 and TRBJ2-7, with 11 nucleotides matching TRBD1. The germline V gene encodes CDR1 LNHDA and CDR2 SQIVND (reference sequence). The V and J ends lost 3 bases and 2 bases, in that order; junction bases with no gene match: 3. This CDR3 is 15 amino acids long.

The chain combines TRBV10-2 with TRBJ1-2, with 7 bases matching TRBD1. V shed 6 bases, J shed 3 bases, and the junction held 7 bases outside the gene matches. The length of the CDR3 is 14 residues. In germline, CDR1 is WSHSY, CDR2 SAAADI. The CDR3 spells CASSQGGGHYGYTF. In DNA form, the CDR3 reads TGCGCCAGCAGCCAGGGAGGGGGCCACTATGGCTACACCTTC.

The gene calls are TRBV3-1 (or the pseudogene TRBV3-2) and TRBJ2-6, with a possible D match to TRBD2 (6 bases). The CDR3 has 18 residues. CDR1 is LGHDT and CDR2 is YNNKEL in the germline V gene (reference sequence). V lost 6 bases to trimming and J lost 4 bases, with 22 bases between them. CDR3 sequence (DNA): TGTGCCAGCAGTCCCCCAGAGGCGGGGCCACTAGGGGCCAACGTCCTGACTTTC. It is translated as CASSPPEAGPLGANVLTF.

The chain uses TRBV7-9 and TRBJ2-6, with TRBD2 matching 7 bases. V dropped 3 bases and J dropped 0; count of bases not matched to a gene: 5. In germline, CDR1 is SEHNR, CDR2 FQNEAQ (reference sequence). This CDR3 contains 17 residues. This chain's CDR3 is CASSFGTTRSGANVLTF. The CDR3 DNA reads TGTGCCAGCAGCTTTGGGACTACTCGCTCTGGGGCCAACGTCCTGACTTTC. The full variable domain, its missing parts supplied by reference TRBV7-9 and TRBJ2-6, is DTGVSQNPRHKITKRGQNVTFRCDPISEHNRLYWYRQTLGQGPEFLTYFQNEAQLEKSRLLSDRFSAERPKGSFSTLEIQRTEQGDSAMYLCASSFGTTRSGANVLTFGAGSRLTVL.

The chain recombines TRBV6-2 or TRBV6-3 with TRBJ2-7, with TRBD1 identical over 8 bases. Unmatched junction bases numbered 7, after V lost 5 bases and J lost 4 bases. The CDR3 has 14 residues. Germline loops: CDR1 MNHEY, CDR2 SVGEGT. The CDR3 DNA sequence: TGTGCCAGCAGTAGACAGGGGATTAAGTACGAGCAGTACTTC. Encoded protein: CASSRQGIKYEQYF.

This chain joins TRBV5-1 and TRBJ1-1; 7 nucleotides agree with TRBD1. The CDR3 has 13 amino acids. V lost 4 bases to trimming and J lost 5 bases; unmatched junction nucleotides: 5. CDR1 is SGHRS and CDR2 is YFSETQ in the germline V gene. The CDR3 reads CASSRQGGTEAFF. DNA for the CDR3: TGCGCCAGCAGCCGACAGGGAGGAACTGAAGCTTTCTTT. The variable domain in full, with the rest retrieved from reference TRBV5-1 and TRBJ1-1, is KAGVTQTPRYLIKTRGQQVTLSCSPISGHRSVSWYQQTPGQGLQFLFEYFSETQRNKGNFPGRFSGRQFSNSRSEMNVSTLELGDSALYLCASSRQGGTEAFFGQGTRLTVV.

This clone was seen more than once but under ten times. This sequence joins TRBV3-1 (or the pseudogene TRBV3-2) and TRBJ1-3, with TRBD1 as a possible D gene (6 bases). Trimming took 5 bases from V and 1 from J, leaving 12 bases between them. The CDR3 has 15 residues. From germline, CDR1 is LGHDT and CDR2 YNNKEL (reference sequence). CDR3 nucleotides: TGTGCCAGCAGCACATCACAGGGTTCTGGAAACACCATATATTTT. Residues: CASSTSQGSGNTIYF.